This TCR beta chain was sequenced in a study of preoperative IRX-2 immunotherapy in early breast cancer. The treatment: preoperative locoregional IRX-2 cytokine immunotherapy. Samples came from a phase Ib trial of preoperative locoregional IRX-2 cytokine immunotherapy. Repertoires were generated with immunoSEQ multiplex PCR, while TCRdb's copy carries only in-frame clones and drops some. The sample carries roughly 42,000 clones, around 77% recorded once. CDR1 and CDR2 from the germline V gene are GTSNPN and SVGIG (reference sequence). CDR3 length equals 13 residues. The junction had 11 bases not matched to a gene; V was cut back by 6 bases and J by 8 bases.

This rearrangement joins TRBV30 to TRBJ1-2; the match to TRBD1 covers 8 bases. The receptor's source is a human donor with breast cancer. Here the sequenced sample was tumor tissue, taken after IRX-2 immunotherapy. Written as DNA, the CDR3 is TGTGCCTGCCTTCGGGACAGGCCCTTGGGCTACACCTTC. This codes for CACLRDRPLGYTF.